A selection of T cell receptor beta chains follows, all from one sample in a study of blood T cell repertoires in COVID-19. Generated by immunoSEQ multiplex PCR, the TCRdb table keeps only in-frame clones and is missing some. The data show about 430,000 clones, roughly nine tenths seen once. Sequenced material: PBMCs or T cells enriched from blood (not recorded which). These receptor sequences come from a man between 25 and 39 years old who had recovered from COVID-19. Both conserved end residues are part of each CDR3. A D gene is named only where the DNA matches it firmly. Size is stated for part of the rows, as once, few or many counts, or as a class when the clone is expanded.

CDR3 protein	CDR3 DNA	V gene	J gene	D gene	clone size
CASSPTGFTNEKLFF	TGTGCCAGCTCACCGACAGGGTTCACTAATGAAAAACTGTTTTTT	TRBV18	TRBJ1-4	TRBD1	-
CASSQVATNEKLFF	TGTGCCAGCAGCCAAGTGGCCACTAATGAAAAACTGTTTTTT	TRBV3-1/TRBV3-2	TRBJ1-4	-	-
CASTLDPLAGREETQYF	TGTGCCAGCACACTAGACCCCTTGGCGGGTAGGGAAGAGACCCAGTACTTC	TRBV28	TRBJ2-5	-	-
CASSMGSLNTEAFF	TGTGCCAGTAGTATGGGCAGCCTGAACACTGAAGCTTTCTTT	TRBV19	TRBJ1-1	-	-
CASSLEGYGGRRNEQFF	TGTGCCAGCAGCTTAGAGGGCTATGGCGGGAGACGCAATGAGCAGTTCTTC	TRBV7-2	TRBJ2-1	TRBD2	many
CAISESGTSRSYEQYF	TGTGCCATCAGTGAGTCCGGGACTAGTCGGTCTTACGAGCAGTACTTC	TRBV10-3	TRBJ2-7	TRBD2	-
CASSEGLSSQPQHF	TGTGCCAGTAGTGAGGGACTTTCGTCCCAGCCCCAGCATTTT	TRBV19	TRBJ1-5	-	-
CASSRTGGSQPQHF	TGTGCCAGCAGTAGGACAGGGGGCAGTCAGCCCCAGCATTTT	TRBV6-5	TRBJ1-5	TRBD1	-
CASSGYLGSGRTQYF	TGTGCCAGCAGTGGATACCTCGGGTCCGGGAGAACCCAGTACTTC	TRBV25-1	TRBJ2-5	-	-
CASPPEGLQRLMNTEAFF	TGTGCCAGCCCCCCCGAAGGTTTGCAGCGGCTCATGAACACTGAAGCTTTCTTT	TRBV28	TRBJ1-1	-	-
CASTGPGVPQHF	TGTGCCAGTACAGGGCCTGGAGTTCCCCAGCATTTT	TRBV2	TRBJ1-5	-	-
CASSRPQGAYEQYF	TGTGCCAGCTCAAGACCCCAAGGGGCCTACGAGCAGTACTTC	TRBV18	TRBJ2-7	-	-
CASSVDGRGRRGPFF	TGTGCCAGCAGCGTAGACGGCAGGGGGCGAAGGGGTCCTTTCTTT	TRBV9	TRBJ1-1	TRBD1	once
CASRGTAYNSPLHF	TGTGCCAGCAGAGGGACAGCGTATAATTCACCCCTCCACTTT	TRBV28	TRBJ1-6	TRBD1	-
CASSEYSGGGVYGYTF	TGTGCCAGCAGTGAATATAGTGGAGGGGGCGTCTATGGCTACACCTTC	TRBV25-1	TRBJ1-2	TRBD1	-
CSVKPVRGGEQYF	TGCAGCGTTAAACCCGTTCGGGGTGGCGAGCAGTACTTC	TRBV29-1	TRBJ2-7	-	once
CASSGGTSGGYEQYF	TGTGCCAGCAGTGGAGGGACTAGCGGGGGGTACGAGCAGTACTTC	TRBV2	TRBJ2-7	TRBD2	-
CASSYSMGQGYEQYF	TGTGCCAGCAGTTACTCGATGGGGCAGGGCTACGAGCAGTACTTC	TRBV6-5	TRBJ2-7	-	once
CASSGGLAGGINEQFF	TGTGCCAGCAGTGGGGGACTAGCGGGAGGAATCAATGAGCAGTTCTTC	TRBV6-1	TRBJ2-1	TRBD2	-
CASSLPGRGRVLYSNQPQHF	TGTGCCAGCAGTCTGCCGGGAAGGGGGAGGGTCCTGTATAGCAATCAGCCCCAGCATTTT	TRBV28	TRBJ1-5	-	-
CAWRTAGNYGYTF	TGTGCCTGGAGGACCGCGGGTAACTATGGCTACACCTTC	TRBV30	TRBJ1-2	-	-
CASSEYGNQPQHF	TGTGCCAGCAGTGAATACGGGAATCAGCCCCAGCATTTT	TRBV6-1	TRBJ1-5	-	-
CASRLAGIGEQFF	TGTGCCAGCAGGCTAGCGGGAATCGGGGAGCAGTTCTTC	TRBV12-3/TRBV12-4	TRBJ2-1	TRBD2	once
CASTPGGNNQPQHF	TGTGCCAGCACCCCTGGCGGGAACAATCAGCCCCAGCATTTT	TRBV7-9	TRBJ1-5	-	-
CASGETTNTEAFF	TGTGCCAGCGGAGAGACTACGAACACTGAAGCTTTCTTT	TRBV28	TRBJ1-1	-	-
CASSLGGQGTNEKLFF	TGTGCCAGCAGCTTAGGGGGACAGGGAACTAATGAAAAACTGTTTTTT	TRBV7-9	TRBJ1-4	TRBD1	-
CASSSSYTGELFF	TGTGCCAGCAGCTCCAGTTACACCGGGGAGCTGTTTTTT	TRBV11-2	TRBJ2-2	-	once
CASSEWESAEQFF	TGTGCCAGCAGTGAATGGGAGTCAGCCGAGCAGTTCTTC	TRBV25-1	TRBJ2-1	-	-
CASSLARGGLSTDTQYF	TGTGCCAGCAGCTTAGCAAGGGGCGGACTAAGCACAGATACGCAGTATTTT	TRBV7-8	TRBJ2-3	-	many
CASSLSASGKSYEQYF	TGTGCCAGCAGCTTGTCTGCTAGCGGGAAGTCCTACGAGCAGTACTTC	TRBV5-4	TRBJ2-7	TRBD2	-
CATSDPNPGGWSDTQYF	TGTGCCACCAGTGATCCGAACCCGGGAGGCTGGTCAGATACGCAGTATTTT	TRBV24-1	TRBJ2-3	TRBD2	-
CASSQDDGGRVEQYF	TGTGCCAGCAGCCAAGATGATGGCGGGAGAGTCGAGCAGTACTTC	TRBV4-2	TRBJ2-7	TRBD2	-
CASSLARGHHNEQFF	TGTGCCAGCAGCTTAGCCAGGGGCCATCACAATGAGCAGTTCTTC	TRBV7-2	TRBJ2-1	-	-
CASRFVSTDTQYF	TGTGCCAGTAGGTTCGTGAGCACAGATACGCAGTATTTT	TRBV19	TRBJ2-3	-	once
CASSPGGGREKLFF	TGTGCCAGCAGCCCAGGAGGGGGCAGAGAAAAACTGTTTTTT	TRBV5-4	TRBJ1-4	TRBD1	-
CASSSIKQGFIQPQHF	TGTGCCAGCAGTTCAATAAAGCAGGGGTTCATACAGCCCCAGCATTTT	TRBV6-2/TRBV6-3	TRBJ1-5	-	-
CASSLGTEQFF	TGTGCCAGCAGTTTGGGGACAGAGCAGTTCTTC	TRBV28	TRBJ2-1	-	-
CASHRDTAYNEQFF	TGCGCCAGCCACCGGGACACTGCCTACAATGAGCAGTTCTTC	TRBV5-1	TRBJ2-1	-	-
CASSPRGRENEKLFF	TGCGCCAGCAGCCCCAGAGGGAGGGAGAATGAAAAACTGTTTTTT	TRBV4-1	TRBJ1-4	-	-
CASSSYSNQPQHF	TGTGCCAGCAGTTCTTATAGCAATCAGCCCCAGCATTTT	TRBV12-3/TRBV12-4	TRBJ1-5	-	-
CASSLGRGTEAFF	TGTGCCAGCAGTTTAGGGAGGGGCACTGAAGCTTTCTTT	TRBV27	TRBJ1-1	-	-
CASRDRGMIQETQYF	TGTGCCAGCAGGGACAGGGGGATGATCCAAGAGACCCAGTACTTC	TRBV2	TRBJ2-5	TRBD1	-
CASSSGGDYNEQFF	TGTGCCAGCAGTAGCGGAGGGGACTACAATGAGCAGTTCTTC	TRBV19	TRBJ2-1	-	few
CASSFSGAGQFF	TGTGCCAGCAGCTTCTCAGGGGCGGGTCAGTTCTTC	TRBV5-4	TRBJ2-1	-	-
CASSLALAGRYNEQFF	TGTGCCAGCAGCTTAGCGCTGGCGGGAAGATACAATGAGCAGTTCTTC	TRBV11-1	TRBJ2-1	-	-
CASSLVSYGYTF	TGTGCCAGCAGCTTAGTCAGCTATGGCTACACCTTC	TRBV7-8	TRBJ1-2	-	-
CASSSIRGGGIQYF	TGTGCCAGCAGTTCAATCAGGGGCGGGGGCATTCAGTACTTC	TRBV28	TRBJ2-4	-	once
CASSQEGTGRHYGYTF	TGTGCCAGCAGCCAAGAGGGGACAGGGCGGCACTATGGCTACACCTTC	TRBV3-1/TRBV3-2	TRBJ1-2	TRBD1	-